This is a list of T cell receptor beta chains from one sample in a study of tumor T cells in aggressive B-cell lymphoma. Data came from immunoSEQ multiplex PCR; TCRdb stores just in-frame clones and leaves some out. The sample holds more than 800 clones, 85% to 95% seen once. Input material: tumor tissue. Receptors were obtained from an adult with diffuse large B cell lymphoma. The CDR3 runs from the conserved cysteine through the conserved F or W. The D gene is left open where the match is weak. The size of a clone is reported for some rows only, either as once, few or many, or as a class for expanded clones.

J gene: TRBJ2-1
clone size: -
V gene: TRBV19
D gene: TRBD2
CDR3 protein: CATSRGGPYNEQFF
CDR3 DNA: TGTGCCACATCTCGGGGGGGCCCTTATAATGAGCAGTTCTTC

J gene: TRBJ2-1
clone size: -
V gene: TRBV9
D gene: TRBD2
CDR3 protein: CASTFGTSGNNEQFF
CDR3 DNA: TGTGCCAGCACCTTCGGGACTAGCGGGAACAATGAGCAGTTCTTC

J gene: TRBJ2-7
clone size: -
V gene: TRBV30
D gene: TRBD1
CDR3 protein: CASRRDRGSDEQYF
CDR3 DNA: TGTGCCTCCCGCCGGGACAGGGGTTCGGACGAGCAGTACTTC

J gene: TRBJ2-7
clone size: -
V gene: TRBV5-4
D gene: -
CDR3 protein: CASSLLGYEQYF
CDR3 DNA: TGTGCCAGCAGCTTACTAGGCTACGAGCAGTACTTC

J gene: TRBJ2-1
clone size: -
V gene: TRBV11-2
D gene: -
CDR3 protein: CASSRYHGSYNEQFF
CDR3 DNA: TGTGCCAGCAGCCGTTATCACGGGAGTTACAATGAGCAGTTCTTC

J gene: TRBJ2-2
clone size: -
V gene: TRBV18
D gene: TRBD2
CDR3 protein: CASSPGLERELFF
CDR3 DNA: TGTGCCAGCTCACCCGGACTAGAGAGGGAGCTGTTTTTT

J gene: TRBJ2-2
clone size: -
V gene: TRBV29-1
D gene: -
CDR3 protein: CSAGTHSGGELFF
CDR3 DNA: TGCAGCGCTGGGACTCATTCGGGCGGGGAGCTGTTTTTT

J gene: TRBJ2-3
clone size: -
V gene: TRBV11-2
D gene: TRBD2
CDR3 protein: CASSFTGGSADTQYF
CDR3 DNA: TGTGCCAGCAGCTTTACGGGAGGGAGCGCAGATACGCAGTATTTT

J gene: TRBJ2-7
clone size: -
V gene: TRBV19
D gene: -
CDR3 protein: CATWSRVPGEQYF
CDR3 DNA: TGTGCCACTTGGAGCCGGGTCCCGGGGGAGCAGTACTTC

J gene: TRBJ2-4
clone size: few
V gene: TRBV5-6
D gene: -
CDR3 protein: CASSLSGGMIAKNIQYF
CDR3 DNA: TGTGCCAGCAGCTTGTCGGGCGGGATGATAGCCAAAAACATTCAGTACTTC

J gene: TRBJ2-7
clone size: -
V gene: TRBV11-2
D gene: -
CDR3 protein: CASSLDNRRQYPYEQYF
CDR3 DNA: TGTGCCAGCAGCTTAGATAATCGGCGGCAGTACCCCTACGAGCAGTACTTC